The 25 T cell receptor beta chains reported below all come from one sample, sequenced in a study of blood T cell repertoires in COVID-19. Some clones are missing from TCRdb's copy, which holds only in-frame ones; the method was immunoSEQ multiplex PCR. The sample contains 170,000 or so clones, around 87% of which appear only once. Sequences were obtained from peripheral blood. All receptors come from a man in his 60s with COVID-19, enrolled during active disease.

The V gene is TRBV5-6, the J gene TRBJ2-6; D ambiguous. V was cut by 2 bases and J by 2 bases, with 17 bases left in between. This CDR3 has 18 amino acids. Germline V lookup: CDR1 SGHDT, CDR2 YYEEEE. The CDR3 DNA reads TGTGCCAGCAGCTTTGACAACAATAAAAACCCTGGGGCCAACGTCCTGACTTTC. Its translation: CASSFDNNKNPGANVLTF.

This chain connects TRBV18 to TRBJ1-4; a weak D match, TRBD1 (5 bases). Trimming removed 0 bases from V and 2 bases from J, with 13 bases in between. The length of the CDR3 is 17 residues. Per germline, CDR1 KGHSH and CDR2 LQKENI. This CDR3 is CASSPPVLGGTNEKLFF. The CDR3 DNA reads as TGTGCCAGCTCACCACCCGTCCTGGGGGGGACTAATGAAAAACTGTTTTTT. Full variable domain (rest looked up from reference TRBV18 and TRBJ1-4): NAGVMQNPRHLVRRRGQEARLRCSPMKGHSHVYWYRQLPEEGLKFMVYLQKENIIDESGMPKERFSAEFPKEGPSILRIQQVVRGDSAAYFCASSPPVLGGTNEKLFFGSGTQLSVL.

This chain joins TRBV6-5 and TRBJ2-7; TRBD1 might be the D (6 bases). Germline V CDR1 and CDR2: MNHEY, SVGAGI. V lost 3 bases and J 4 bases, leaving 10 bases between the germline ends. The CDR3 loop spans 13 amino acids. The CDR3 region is CASSYGTRYEQYF. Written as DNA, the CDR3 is TGTGCCAGCAGTTATGGGACACGTTACGAGCAGTACTTC.

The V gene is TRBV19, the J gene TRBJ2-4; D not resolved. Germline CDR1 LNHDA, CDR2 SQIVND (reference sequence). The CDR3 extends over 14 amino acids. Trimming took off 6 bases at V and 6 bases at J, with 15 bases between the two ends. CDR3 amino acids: CASRVAAEGNIQYF. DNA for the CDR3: TGTGCCAGTAGGGTGGCGGCAGAAGGAAACATTCAGTACTTC.

The chain's CDR3 is CASSYQGSGTEAFF. The DNA for the CDR3 is TGTGCCAGTAGCTATCAGGGAAGTGGCACTGAAGCTTTCTTT. The chain links TRBV19 to TRBJ1-1, with D perhaps TRBD1 (5 bases). This CDR3 contains 14 residues. Per germline, CDR1 LNHDA and CDR2 SQIVND (reference sequence). The germline V and J ends were trimmed by 6 bases and 4 bases, with 15 bases remaining between them.

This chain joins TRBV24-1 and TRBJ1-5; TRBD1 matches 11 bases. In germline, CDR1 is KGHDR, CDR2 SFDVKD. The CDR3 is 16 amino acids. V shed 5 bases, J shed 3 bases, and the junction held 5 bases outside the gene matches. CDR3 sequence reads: CATSVRTGGDNQPQHF. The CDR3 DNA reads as TGTGCCACCAGTGTACGGACAGGGGGCGACAATCAGCCCCAGCATTTT.

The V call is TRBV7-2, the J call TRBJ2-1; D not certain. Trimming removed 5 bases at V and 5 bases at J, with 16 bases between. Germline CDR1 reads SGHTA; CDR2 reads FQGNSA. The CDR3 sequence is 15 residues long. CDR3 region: CASSPYSIPDNEQFF. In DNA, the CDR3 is TGTGCCAGCAGCCCATACAGTATCCCGGACAATGAGCAGTTCTTC. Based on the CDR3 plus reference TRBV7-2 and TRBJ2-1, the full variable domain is GAGVSQSPSNKVTEKGKDVELRCDPISGHTALYWYRQSLGQGLEFLIYFQGNSAPDKSGLPSDRFSAERTGGSVSTLTIQRTQQEDSAVYLCASSPYSIPDNEQFFGPGTRLTVL.

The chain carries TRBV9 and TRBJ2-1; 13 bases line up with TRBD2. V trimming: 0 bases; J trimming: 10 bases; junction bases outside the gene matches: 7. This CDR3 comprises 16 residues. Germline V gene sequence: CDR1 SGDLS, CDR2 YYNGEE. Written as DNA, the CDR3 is TGTGCCAGCAGCGTAGGGGGACTAGCGGGAAGAGGGGAGCAGTTCTTC. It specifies CASSVGGLAGRGEQFF.

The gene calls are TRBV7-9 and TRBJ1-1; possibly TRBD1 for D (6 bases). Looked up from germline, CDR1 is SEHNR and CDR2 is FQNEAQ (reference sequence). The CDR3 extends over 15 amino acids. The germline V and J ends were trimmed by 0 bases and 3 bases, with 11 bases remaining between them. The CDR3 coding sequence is TGTGCCAGCAGCTTAGCGCTAACAGGGCACACTGAAGCTTTCTTT. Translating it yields CASSLALTGHTEAFF.

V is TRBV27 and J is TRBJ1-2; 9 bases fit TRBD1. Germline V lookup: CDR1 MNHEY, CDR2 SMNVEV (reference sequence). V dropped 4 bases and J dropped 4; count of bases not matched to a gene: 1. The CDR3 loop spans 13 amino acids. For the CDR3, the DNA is TGTGCCAGCAGTTCACAGGGGGCCTATGGCTACACCTTC. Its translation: CASSSQGAYGYTF.

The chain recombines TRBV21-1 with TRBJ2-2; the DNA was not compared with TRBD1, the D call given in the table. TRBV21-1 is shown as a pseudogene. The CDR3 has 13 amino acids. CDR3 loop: CASSQSNTGELFF. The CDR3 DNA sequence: TGTGCCAGCTCACAGTCGAACACCGGGGAGCTGTTTTTT.

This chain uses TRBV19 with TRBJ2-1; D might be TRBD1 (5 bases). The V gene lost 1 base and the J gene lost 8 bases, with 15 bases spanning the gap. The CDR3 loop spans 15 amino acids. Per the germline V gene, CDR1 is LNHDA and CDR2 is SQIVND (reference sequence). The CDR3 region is CASSIGGYQGDEQFF. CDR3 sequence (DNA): TGTGCCAGTAGTATAGGTGGCTATCAAGGGGATGAGCAGTTCTTC.

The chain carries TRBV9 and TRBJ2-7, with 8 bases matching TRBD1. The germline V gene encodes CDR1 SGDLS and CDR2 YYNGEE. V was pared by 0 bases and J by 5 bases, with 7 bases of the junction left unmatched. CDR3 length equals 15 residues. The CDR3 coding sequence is TGTGCCAGCAGCGTAGATGGGACAGGTTTAGACGAGCAGTACTTC. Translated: CASSVDGTGLDEQYF.

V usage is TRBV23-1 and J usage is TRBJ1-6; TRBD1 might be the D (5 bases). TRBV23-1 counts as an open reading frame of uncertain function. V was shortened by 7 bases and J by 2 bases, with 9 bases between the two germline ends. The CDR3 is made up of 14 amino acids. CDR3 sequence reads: CASTTDTYNSPLHF. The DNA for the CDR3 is TGCGCCAGCACCACGGACACCTATAATTCACCCCTCCACTTT.

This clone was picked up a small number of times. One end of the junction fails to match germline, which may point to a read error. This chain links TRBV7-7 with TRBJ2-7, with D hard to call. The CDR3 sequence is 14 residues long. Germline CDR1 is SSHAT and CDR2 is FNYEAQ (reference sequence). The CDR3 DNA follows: TGTGCTAGCAGCCCCGCTCATAGCTCCTACGAGCAGTACTTC. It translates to CASSPAHSSYEQYF.

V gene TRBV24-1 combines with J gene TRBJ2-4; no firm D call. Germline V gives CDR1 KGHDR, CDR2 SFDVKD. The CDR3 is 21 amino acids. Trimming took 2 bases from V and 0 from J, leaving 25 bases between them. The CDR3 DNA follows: TGTGCCACCAGTGATTCCCCGAAGGCAGGTCAAGTATCACTAGCCAAAAACATTCAGTACTTC. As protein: CATSDSPKAGQVSLAKNIQYF.

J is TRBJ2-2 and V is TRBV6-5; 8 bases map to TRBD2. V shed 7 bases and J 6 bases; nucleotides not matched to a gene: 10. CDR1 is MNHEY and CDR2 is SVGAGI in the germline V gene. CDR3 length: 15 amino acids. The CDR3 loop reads CASNHPGGVSGELFF. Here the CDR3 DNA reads TGTGCCAGCAATCACCCGGGAGGGGTGTCCGGGGAGCTGTTTTTT.

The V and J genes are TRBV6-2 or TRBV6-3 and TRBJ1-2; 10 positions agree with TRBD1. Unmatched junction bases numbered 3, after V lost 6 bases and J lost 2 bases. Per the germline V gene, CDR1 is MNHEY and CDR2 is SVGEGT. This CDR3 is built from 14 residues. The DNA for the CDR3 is TGTGCCAGCAGCCGACAGGGGGCGAACTATGGCTACACCTTC. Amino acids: CASSRQGANYGYTF.

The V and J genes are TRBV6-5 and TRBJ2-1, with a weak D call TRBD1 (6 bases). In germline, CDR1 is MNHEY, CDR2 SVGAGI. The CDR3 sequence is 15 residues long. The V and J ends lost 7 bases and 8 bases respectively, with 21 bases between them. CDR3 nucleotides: TGTGCCAGCACCCCGGGTGGGACATCTCCCCATGAGCAGTTCTTC. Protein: CASTPGGTSPHEQFF.

Here the CDR3 DNA reads TGTGCCAGCAGCCGGACAGGGGACGATGGCTACACCTTC. It specifies CASSRTGDDGYTF. The chain has TRBV7-3 and TRBJ1-2; TRBD1 matches at 9 bases. This CDR3 is 13 amino acids long. Germline-derived CDR1 and CDR2 are SGHTA and FQGTGA. V lost 5 bases and J lost 6; bases outside the gene matches: 4.

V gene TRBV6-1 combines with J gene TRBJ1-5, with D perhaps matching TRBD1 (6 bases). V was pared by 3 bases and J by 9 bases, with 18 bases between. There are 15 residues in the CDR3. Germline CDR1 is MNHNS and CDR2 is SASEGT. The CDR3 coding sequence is TGTGCCAGCAGTGACCGCTCCGGGACAAATAGGCCCCAGCATTTT. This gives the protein CASSDRSGTNRPQHF.

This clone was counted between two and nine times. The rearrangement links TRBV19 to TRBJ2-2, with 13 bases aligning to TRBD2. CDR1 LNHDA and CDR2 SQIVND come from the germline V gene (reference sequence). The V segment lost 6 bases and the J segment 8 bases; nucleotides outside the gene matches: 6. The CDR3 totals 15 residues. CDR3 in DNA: TGTGCCAGTAGGGTGAGACTAGCGGGAGGAGGGGAGCTGTTTTTT. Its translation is CASRVRLAGGGELFF.

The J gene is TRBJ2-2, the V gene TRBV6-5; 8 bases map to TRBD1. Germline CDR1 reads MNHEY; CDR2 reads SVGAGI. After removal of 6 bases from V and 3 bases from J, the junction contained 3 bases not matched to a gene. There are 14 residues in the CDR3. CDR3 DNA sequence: TGTGCCAGCAGGCCGGGACAGGACACCGGGGAGCTGTTTTTT. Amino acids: CASRPGQDTGELFF.

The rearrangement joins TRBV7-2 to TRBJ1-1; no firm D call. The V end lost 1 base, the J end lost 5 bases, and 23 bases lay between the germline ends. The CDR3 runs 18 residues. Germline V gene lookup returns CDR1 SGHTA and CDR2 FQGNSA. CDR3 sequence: CASSLVSRRNPMRTEAFF. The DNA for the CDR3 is TGTGCCAGCAGCTTAGTATCTCGGAGAAACCCAATGCGGACTGAAGCTTTCTTT.

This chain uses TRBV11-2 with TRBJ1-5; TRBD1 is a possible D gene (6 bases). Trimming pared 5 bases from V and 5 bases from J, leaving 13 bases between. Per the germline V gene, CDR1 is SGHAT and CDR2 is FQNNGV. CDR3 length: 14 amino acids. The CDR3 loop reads CASSHTTGYQPQHF. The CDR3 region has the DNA TGTGCCAGCAGCCACACGACAGGATATCAGCCCCAGCATTTT.